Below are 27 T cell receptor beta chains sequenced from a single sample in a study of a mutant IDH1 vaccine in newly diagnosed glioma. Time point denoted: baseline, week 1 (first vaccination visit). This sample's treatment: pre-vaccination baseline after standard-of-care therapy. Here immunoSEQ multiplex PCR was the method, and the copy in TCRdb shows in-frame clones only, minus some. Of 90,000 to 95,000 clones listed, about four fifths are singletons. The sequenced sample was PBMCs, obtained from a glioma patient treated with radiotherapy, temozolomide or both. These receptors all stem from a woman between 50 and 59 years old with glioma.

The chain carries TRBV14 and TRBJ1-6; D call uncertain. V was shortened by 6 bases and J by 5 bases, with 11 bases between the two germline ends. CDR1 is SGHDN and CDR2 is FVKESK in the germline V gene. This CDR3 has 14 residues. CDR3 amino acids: CASRGDTDNSPLHF. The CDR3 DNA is TGTGCCAGCAGAGGAGACACAGATAATTCACCCCTCCACTTT.

The DNA for the CDR3 is TGCGCCAGCCCCACGGGGACCGGGGAGCTGTTTTTT. Its translation: CASPTGTGELFF. The chain couples TRBV10-2 to TRBJ2-2; possibly TRBD2 for D (5 bases). The CDR3 contains 12 residues. Germline loops: CDR1 WSHSY, CDR2 SAAADI. Deletions cut 8 bases from V and 5 bases from J, with 9 bases between.

The CDR3: CASSTDGRANYGYTF. In DNA, the CDR3 is TGTGCCAGCAGCACGGACGGGCGGGCTAACTATGGCTACACCTTC. This chain links TRBV9 with TRBJ1-2; no clear D. V lost 4 bases and J lost 0, with 13 bases in between. Germline V gene data show CDR1 as SGDLS and CDR2 as YYNGEE. CDR3 length: 15 amino acids.

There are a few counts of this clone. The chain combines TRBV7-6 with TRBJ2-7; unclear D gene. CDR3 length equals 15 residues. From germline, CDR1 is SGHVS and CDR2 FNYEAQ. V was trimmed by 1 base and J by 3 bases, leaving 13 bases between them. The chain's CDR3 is CASSLDSGSLYEQYF. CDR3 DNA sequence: TGTGCCAGCAGCTTAGATTCCGGCAGCCTCTACGAGCAGTACTTC.

The CDR3 DNA sequence: TGTGCCAGCAGTTACATGTCAGAGCGCGATTCACCCCTCCACTTT. This codes for CASSYMSERDSPLHF. The chain is built from TRBV6-5 and TRBJ1-6, with no clear D. The V gene lost 2 bases and the J gene lost 8 bases, with 13 bases spanning the gap. This CDR3 is built from 15 residues. Germline CDR1 reads MNHEY; CDR2 reads SVGAGI.

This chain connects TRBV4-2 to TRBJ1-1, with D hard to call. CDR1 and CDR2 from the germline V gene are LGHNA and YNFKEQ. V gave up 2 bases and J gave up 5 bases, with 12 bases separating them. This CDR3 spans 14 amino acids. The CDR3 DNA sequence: TGTGCCAGCAGCCAAAGGACGTCCCCGACTGAAGCTTTCTTT. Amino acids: CASSQRTSPTEAFF.

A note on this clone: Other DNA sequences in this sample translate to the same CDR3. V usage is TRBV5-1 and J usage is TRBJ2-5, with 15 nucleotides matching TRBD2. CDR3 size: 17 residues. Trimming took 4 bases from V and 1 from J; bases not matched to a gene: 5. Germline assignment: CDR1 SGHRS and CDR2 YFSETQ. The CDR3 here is CASSPGLAGGPQETQYF. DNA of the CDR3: TGCGCCAGCAGCCCGGGACTAGCGGGGGGACCCCAAGAGACCCAGTACTTC.

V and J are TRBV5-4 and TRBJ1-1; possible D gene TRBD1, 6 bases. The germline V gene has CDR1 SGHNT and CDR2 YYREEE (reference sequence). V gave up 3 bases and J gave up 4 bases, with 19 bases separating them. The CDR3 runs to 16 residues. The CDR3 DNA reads TGTGCCAGCAGCTCTTTCGGGGGGCCGAGGAGCACTGAAGCTTTCTTT. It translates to CASSSFGGPRSTEAFF.

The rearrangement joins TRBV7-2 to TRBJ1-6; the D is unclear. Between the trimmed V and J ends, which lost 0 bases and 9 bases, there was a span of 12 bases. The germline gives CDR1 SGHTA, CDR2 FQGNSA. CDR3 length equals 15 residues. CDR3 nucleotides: TGTGCCAGCAGCTTAGCGGCCACCGGGGTTTCACCCCTCCACTTT. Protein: CASSLAATGVSPLHF. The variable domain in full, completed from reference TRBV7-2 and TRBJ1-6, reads GAGVSQSPSNKVTEKGKDVELRCDPISGHTALYWYRQSLGQGLEFLIYFQGNSAPDKSGLPSDRFSAERTGGSVSTLTIQRTQQEDSAVYLCASSLAATGVSPLHFGNGTRLTVT.

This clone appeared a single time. CDR3 amino acids: CASSQDTYEQYF. The DNA for the CDR3 is TGCGCCAGCAGCCAGGACACCTACGAGCAGTACTTC. The chain is built from TRBV5-1 and TRBJ2-7; tentatively, D is TRBD1 (5 bases). CDR1 SGHRS and CDR2 YFSETQ come from the germline V gene. V lost 4 bases, J lost 2 bases, and 7 bases lay in between. The CDR3 is 12 amino acids.

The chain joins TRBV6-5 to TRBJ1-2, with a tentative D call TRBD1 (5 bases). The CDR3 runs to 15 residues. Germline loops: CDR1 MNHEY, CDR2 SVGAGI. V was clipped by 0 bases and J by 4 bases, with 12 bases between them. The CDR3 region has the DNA TGTGCCAGCAGTTACTCGGGCCAGGGAGGCTATGGCTACACCTTC. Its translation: CASSYSGQGGYGYTF.

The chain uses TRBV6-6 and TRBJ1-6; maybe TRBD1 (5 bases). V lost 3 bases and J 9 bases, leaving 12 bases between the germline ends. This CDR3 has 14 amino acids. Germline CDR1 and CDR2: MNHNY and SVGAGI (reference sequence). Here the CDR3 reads CASSYSEGRSPLHF. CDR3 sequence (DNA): TGTGCCAGCAGTTATTCGGAGGGGCGTTCACCCCTCCACTTT.

DNA of the CDR3: TGTGCCAGCAGCGTAGAAGGGAGTGGGGATAATTCACCCCTCCACTTT. Protein sequence: CASSVEGSGDNSPLHF. The V call is TRBV9, the J call TRBJ1-6; D gene ambiguous. V gave up 0 bases and J gave up 5 bases, with 12 bases separating them. The CDR3 has 16 residues. The V gene's germline CDR1 is SGDLS and CDR2 YYNGEE.

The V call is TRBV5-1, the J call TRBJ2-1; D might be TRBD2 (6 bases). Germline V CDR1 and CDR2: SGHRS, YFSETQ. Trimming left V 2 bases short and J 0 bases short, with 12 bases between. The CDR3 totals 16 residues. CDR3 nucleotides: TGCGCCAGCAGCTTACGGGCGGGGAGCTCCTACAATGAGCAGTTCTTC. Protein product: CASSLRAGSSYNEQFF. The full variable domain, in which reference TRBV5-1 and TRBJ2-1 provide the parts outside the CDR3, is KAGVTQTPRYLIKTRGQQVTLSCSPISGHRSVSWYQQTPGQGLQFLFEYFSETQRNKGNFPGRFSGRQFSNSRSEMNVSTLELGDSALYLCASSLRAGSSYNEQFFGPGTRLTVL.

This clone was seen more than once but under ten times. The chain's CDR3 is CASSSGTPPGETQYF. DNA for the CDR3: TGTGCCAGCAGCTCCGGGACACCTCCGGGAGAGACCCAGTACTTC. The chain uses TRBV5-4 and TRBJ2-5; D is possibly TRBD1 (6 bases). The CDR3 runs to 15 residues. The germline CDR1 and CDR2 sequences are SGHNT and YYREEE (reference sequence). Trimming stripped 3 bases from V and 4 bases from J, with 16 bases between. Using reference TRBV5-4 and TRBJ2-5 for the parts outside the CDR3, the full variable domain is ETGVTQSPTHLIKTRGQQVTLRCSSQSGHNTVSWYQQALGQGPQFIFQYYREEENGRGNFPPRFSGLQFPNYSSELNVNALELDDSALYLCASSSGTPPGETQYFGPGTRLLVL.

The CDR3 here is CASSFWTGENGYTF. The CDR3 DNA reads as TGTGCCAGCAGCTTCTGGACAGGGGAAAATGGCTACACCTTC. V is TRBV5-6 and J is TRBJ1-2; 9 nucleotides align to TRBD1. The germline CDR1 and CDR2 sequences are SGHDT and YYEEEE. The trim removed 2 bases at V and 6 bases at J, leaving 5 bases unmatched. This CDR3 spans 14 amino acids. Together with reference TRBV5-6 and TRBJ1-2, the CDR3 gives the full variable domain: DAGVTQSPTHLIKTRGQQVTLRCSPKSGHDTVSWYQQALGQGPQFIFQYYEEEERQRGNFPDRFSGHQFPNYSSELNVNALLLGDSALYLCASSFWTGENGYTFGSGTRLTVV.

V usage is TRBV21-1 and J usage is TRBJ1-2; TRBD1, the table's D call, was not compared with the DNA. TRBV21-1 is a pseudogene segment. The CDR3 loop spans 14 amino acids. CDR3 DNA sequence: TGTGCCAGCAGCAAAGGCAGATCTAACTATGGCTACACCTTC. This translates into CASSKGRSNYGYTF.

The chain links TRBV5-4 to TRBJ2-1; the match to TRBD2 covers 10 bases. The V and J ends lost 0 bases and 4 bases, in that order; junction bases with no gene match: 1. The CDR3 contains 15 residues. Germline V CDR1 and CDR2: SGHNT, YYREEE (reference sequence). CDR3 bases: TGTGCCAGCAGCTTGGGAGCGGGGGGGTACAATGAGCAGTTCTTC. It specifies CASSLGAGGYNEQFF. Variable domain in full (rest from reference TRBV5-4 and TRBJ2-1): ETGVTQSPTHLIKTRGQQVTLRCSSQSGHNTVSWYQQALGQGPQFIFQYYREEENGRGNFPPRFSGLQFPNYSSELNVNALELDDSALYLCASSLGAGGYNEQFFGPGTRLTVL.

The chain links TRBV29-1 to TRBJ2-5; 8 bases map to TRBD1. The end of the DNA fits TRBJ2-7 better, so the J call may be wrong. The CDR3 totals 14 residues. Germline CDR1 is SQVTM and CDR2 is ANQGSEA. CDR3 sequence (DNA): TGCAGCGTCGCCGACAGGGGCAGGTCCTACGAGCAGTACTTC. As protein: CSVADRGRSYEQYF.

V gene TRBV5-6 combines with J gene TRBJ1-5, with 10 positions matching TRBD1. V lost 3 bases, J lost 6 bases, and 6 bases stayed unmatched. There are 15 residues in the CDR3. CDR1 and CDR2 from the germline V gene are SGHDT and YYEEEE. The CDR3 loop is CASSWGDRGGQPQHF. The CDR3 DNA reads TGTGCCAGCAGCTGGGGGGACAGGGGTGGTCAGCCCCAGCATTTT.

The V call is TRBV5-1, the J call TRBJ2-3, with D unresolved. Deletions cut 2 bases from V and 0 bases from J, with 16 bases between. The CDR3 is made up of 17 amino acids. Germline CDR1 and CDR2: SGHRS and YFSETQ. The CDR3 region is CASSFLPPWSSTDTQYF. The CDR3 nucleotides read TGCGCCAGCAGCTTCTTACCTCCGTGGTCTAGCACAGATACGCAGTATTTT.

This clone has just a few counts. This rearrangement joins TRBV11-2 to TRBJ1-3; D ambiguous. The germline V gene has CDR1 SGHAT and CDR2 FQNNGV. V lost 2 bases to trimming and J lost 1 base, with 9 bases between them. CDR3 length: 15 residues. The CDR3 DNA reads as TGTGCCAGCAGCTTACTACCCCAATCTGGAAACACCATATATTTT. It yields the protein CASSLLPQSGNTIYF.

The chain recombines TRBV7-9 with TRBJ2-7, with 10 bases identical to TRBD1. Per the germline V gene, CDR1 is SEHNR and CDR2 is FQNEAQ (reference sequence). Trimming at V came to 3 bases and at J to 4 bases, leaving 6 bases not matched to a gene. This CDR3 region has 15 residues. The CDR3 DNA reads TGTGCCAGCAGCTTCCGGACAGGGGGTCCGTACGAGCAGTACTTC. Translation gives CASSFRTGGPYEQYF.

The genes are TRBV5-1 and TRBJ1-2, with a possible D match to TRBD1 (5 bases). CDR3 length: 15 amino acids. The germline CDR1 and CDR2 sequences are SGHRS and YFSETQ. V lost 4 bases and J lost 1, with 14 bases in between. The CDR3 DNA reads TGCGCCAGCAGCGATGGCGGGGGAGGTAACTATGGCTACACCTTC. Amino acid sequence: CASSDGGGGNYGYTF. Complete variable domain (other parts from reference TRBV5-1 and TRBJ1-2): KAGVTQTPRYLIKTRGQQVTLSCSPISGHRSVSWYQQTPGQGLQFLFEYFSETQRNKGNFPGRFSGRQFSNSRSEMNVSTLELGDSALYLCASSDGGGGNYGYTFGSGTRLTVV.

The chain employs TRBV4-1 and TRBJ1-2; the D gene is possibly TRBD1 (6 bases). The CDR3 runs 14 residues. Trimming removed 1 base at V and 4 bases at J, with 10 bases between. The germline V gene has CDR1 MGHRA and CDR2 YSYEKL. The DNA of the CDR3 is TGCGCCAGCAGCCAAGCAGGGACATTCTATGGCTACACCTTC. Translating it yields CASSQAGTFYGYTF.

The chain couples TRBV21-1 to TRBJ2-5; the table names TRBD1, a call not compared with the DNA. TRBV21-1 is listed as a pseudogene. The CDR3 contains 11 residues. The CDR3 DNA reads TGTGCCAGCAGCACAGGAGAGACCCAGTACTTC. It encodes CASSTGETQYF.

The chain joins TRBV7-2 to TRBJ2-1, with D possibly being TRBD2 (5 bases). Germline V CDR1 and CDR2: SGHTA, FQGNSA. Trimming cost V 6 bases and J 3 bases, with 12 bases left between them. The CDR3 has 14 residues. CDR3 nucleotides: TGTGCCAGCAGATCGGAGGTGAGCTACAATGAGCAGTTCTTC. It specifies CASRSEVSYNEQFF.